The 14 T cell receptor beta chains reported below all come from one sample, sequenced in a study of PD-L1 blockade in urothelial cancer. TCRdb's copy holds only in-frame clones and misses some; the assay was immunoSEQ multiplex PCR. The sample shows under 60,000 clones, around 85% of them seen only once. Time point described: peripheral blood 6 weeks after treatment start. The specimen was PBMCs, collected around atezolizumab (anti-PD-L1) treatment. Every receptor here comes from a man aged 55 to 69 with urothelial cancer.

The V call is TRBV6-1, the J call TRBJ1-2; D remains unclear. Per the germline V gene, CDR1 is MNHNS and CDR2 is SASEGT. Trimming removed 1 base at V and 4 bases at J, with 10 bases between. The CDR3 is 14 residues long. DNA for the CDR3: TGTGCCAGCAGTGAAGGTGGTCGAGTCTATGGCTACACCTTC. It translates to CASSEGGRVYGYTF.

The rearrangement links TRBV6-6 to TRBJ2-1; 11 nucleotides agree with TRBD1. The CDR3 consists of 14 residues. Germline lookup yields CDR1 MNHNY and CDR2 SVGAGI (reference sequence). Germline trimming cut 7 bases from V and 6 bases from J; bases unmatched to any gene: 5. The CDR3 spells CASKPGQGGNEQFF. The CDR3 coding sequence is TGTGCCAGCAAACCGGGACAGGGGGGCAATGAGCAGTTCTTC.

The chain carries TRBV28 and TRBJ1-3, with TRBD1 matching over 8 bases. The length of the CDR3 is 19 residues. The J segment lost 0 bases and the V segment lost 6 bases, leaving 16 bases of the junction unmatched. Germline CDR1 is MDHEN and CDR2 is SYDVKM. Written as DNA, the CDR3 is TGTGCCAGCAGAACTCCCCGGGCAGGGGGCTATTCCTCTGGAAACACCATATATTTT. Translated: CASRTPRAGGYSSGNTIYF. Looking up the rest from reference TRBV28 and TRBJ1-3 gives the full variable domain: DVKVTQSSRYLVKRTGEKVFLECVQDMDHENMFWYRQDPGLGLRLIYFSYDVKMKEKGDIPEGYSVSREKKERFSLILESASTNQTSMYLCASRTPRAGGYSSGNTIYFGEGSWLTVV.

The CDR3 loop is CASRVQGPGTQYF. The CDR3 region has the DNA TGTGCCAGCAGAGTACAAGGTCCGGGGACCCAGTACTTC. The chain joins TRBV6-1 to TRBJ2-5; no clear D. Deletions cut 6 bases from V and 7 bases from J, with 15 bases between. The germline gives CDR1 MNHNS, CDR2 SASEGT. The CDR3 totals 13 residues.

The chain employs TRBV7-3 and TRBJ2-3, with 7 bases matching TRBD1. There are 16 residues in the CDR3. Germline CDR1 is SGHTA and CDR2 is FQGTGA. Germline trimming cut 0 bases from V and 2 bases from J; bases unmatched to any gene: 5. CDR3 nucleotide sequence: TGTGCCAGCAGCTTAACACCTGGACAGGCCACAGATACGCAGTATTTT. The encoded protein is CASSLTPGQATDTQYF.

The gene calls are TRBV19 and TRBJ1-2; 8 bases are a match to TRBD1. This CDR3 spans 14 amino acids. The germline V gene encodes CDR1 LNHDA and CDR2 SQIVND (reference sequence). V was clipped by 7 bases and J by 7 bases; unmatched bases: 11. CDR3 in amino acids: CASTQGAGGGGYTF. CDR3 DNA: TGTGCCAGTACCCAGGGGGCAGGGGGAGGTGGCTACACCTTC. The full variable domain, in which reference TRBV19 and TRBJ1-2 provide the parts outside the CDR3, is DGGITQSPKYLFRKEGQNVTLSCEQNLNHDAMYWYRQDPGQGLRLIYYSQIVNDFQKGDIAEGYSVSREKKESFPLTVTSAQKNPTAFYLCASTQGAGGGGYTFGSGTRLTVV.

This chain joins TRBV19 and TRBJ1-4; D is undetermined. Deletions cut 2 bases from V and 5 bases from J, with 12 bases between. The V gene's germline CDR1 is LNHDA and CDR2 SQIVND (reference sequence). The CDR3 covers 15 residues. In nucleotides, the CDR3 is TGTGCCAGTAGTATAACCCACACCCCGAATGAAAAACTGTTTTTT. Protein: CASSITHTPNEKLFF.

Here the CDR3 reads CASSRGGTTYNEQFF. CDR3 DNA sequence: TGTGCCAGCAGTAGGGGGGGGACAACTTACAATGAGCAGTTCTTC. The V and J genes are TRBV7-8 and TRBJ2-1, with D perhaps TRBD2 (7 bases). Trimming shortened V by 6 bases and J by 4 bases, and 16 bases separated the two germline ends. CDR3 length: 15 residues. Germline-derived CDR1 and CDR2 are SGHVS and FQNEAQ.

V gene TRBV21-1 combines with J gene TRBJ2-6; TRBD2, the table's D call, lacks a check against the DNA. TRBV21-1 is a known pseudogene. The CDR3 length is 18 residues. The CDR3 sequence: CASSKRGGAMSGANVLTF. The CDR3 coding sequence is TGTGCCAGCAGCAAGAGGGGGGGAGCAATGTCTGGGGCCAACGTCCTGACTTTC.

This chain links TRBV6-1 with TRBJ1-2; no reliable D call. V lost 0 bases, J lost 2 bases, and 10 bases lay in between. Germline CDR1 is MNHNS and CDR2 is SASEGT. CDR3 length: 15 amino acids. In nucleotides, the CDR3 is TGTGCCAGCAGTGAAGCGCAAGGGAGCAACTATGGCTACACCTTC. This translates into CASSEAQGSNYGYTF.

The rearrangement uses TRBV29-1 and TRBJ2-3, with D possibly TRBD1 on 6 matching bases. Trimming removed 6 bases at V and 3 bases at J, with 19 bases between. This CDR3 spans 15 amino acids. Germline-derived CDR1 and CDR2 are SQVTM and ANQGSEA. For the CDR3, the DNA is TGCAGCGTCCCAGGGGAGTCCCTGGGTACAGATACGCAGTATTTT. Translation: CSVPGESLGTDTQYF.

The chain links TRBV18 to TRBJ1-6, with a tentative D call TRBD1 (6 bases). The germline V and J ends were trimmed by 3 bases and 0 bases, with 12 bases remaining between them. Germline CDR1 and CDR2: KGHSH and LQKENI. CDR3 length: 17 residues. CDR3 residues: CASSPRQVSSYNSPLHF. In nucleotides, the CDR3 is TGTGCCAGCTCACCCAGACAGGTAAGCTCCTATAATTCACCCCTCCACTTT.

The chain couples TRBV27 to TRBJ1-6; D gene ambiguous. The length of the CDR3 is 14 residues. Looked up from germline, CDR1 is MNHEY and CDR2 is SMNVEV (reference sequence). Deletions cut 3 bases from V and 6 bases from J, with 9 bases between. CDR3 nucleotide sequence: TGTGCCAGCAGTTTTGGGCAGTTTAATTCACCCCTCCACTTT. Amino acids: CASSFGQFNSPLHF.

In DNA form, the CDR3 reads TGTGCCAGCAGATTGGGGAGCTACGAGCAGTACTTC. It yields the protein CASRLGSYEQYF. The rearrangement uses TRBV11-3 and TRBJ2-7; maybe TRBD2 (5 bases). V was trimmed by 6 bases and J by 3 bases, leaving 9 bases between them. CDR1 is SGHNT and CDR2 is YENEEA in the germline V gene. The CDR3 contains 12 residues. Looking up the rest from reference TRBV11-3 and TRBJ2-7 gives the full variable domain: EAGVVQSPRYKIIEKKQPVAFWCNPISGHNTLYWYLQNLGQGPELLIRYENEEAVDDSQLPKDRFSAERLKGVDSTLKIQPAELGDSAVYLCASRLGSYEQYFGPGTRLTVT.